Listed here is a single T cell receptor (beta chain). Its target is not known. This entry is derived from a study of CD8 T cells in ankylosing spondylitis. The CDR3 loop spans 13 amino acids. Germline values: CDR1 SGHAT, CDR2 FQNNGV. V was clipped by 5 bases and J by 5 bases, with 11 bases between them. Quantitative molecular-barcoded 5'-RACE generated the TCR beta libraries. TCRdb ran MiXCR on the 5' RACE reads and lists one entry per CDR3 protein. The sample gives 350,000 to 450,000 distinct CDR3 sequences, 20% to 25% of which show up once; around 12% is in the top ten. General observations from the study: Fewer than ten highly homologous variants made up a TCR beta motif that seemed to typify ankylosing spondylitis blood. Reports say disease-linked clones showed up significantly more in matched ankylosing spondylitis synovial fluid.

Sequencing was carried out using blood, either unsorted or a sorted T cell fraction (not recorded which). This TCR was recovered from a male donor with ankylosing spondylitis or in good health (not recorded which). The chain uses TRBV11-2 and TRBJ2-3; no clear D. CDR3 residues: CASSPFFGDTQYF. CDR3 nucleotide sequence: TGTGCCAGCAGCCCCTTTTTCGGAGATACGCAGTATTTT.